Below, one TCR beta chain is given with its context. The data belong to a study of blood T cell repertoires in COVID-19. About the research overall: The United States, Italy and Spain supplied acute and convalescent COVID-19 samples. PBMCs, B-cell-depleted T cells, or T cells were the source of the cDNA or gDNA that made up the material.

The ends were cut back, 5 bases at V and 5 bases at J, with 12 bases in the middle. The CDR3 contains 13 residues. Under the authors' procedure: Using reference gene primer amplification, nucleated cell counts were estimated. Clones were sequenced by immunoSEQ multiplex PCR, and TCRdb holds only the in-frame ones, with some missing. The V and J calls and the clone size are those of that table, but D and trimming were determined from the DNA. The repertoire holds about 220,000 clones, with about 85% as singletons. The TCR was taken from a woman aged 60-75 years who had recovered from COVID-19. The chain is built from TRBV12-3 or TRBV12-4 and TRBJ2-5; D is undetermined. The sequencing input was peripheral blood. Here the CDR3 reads CASSPAAGETQYF. The CDR3 bases are TGTGCCAGCAGTCCCGCCGCCGGGGAGACCCAGTACTTC.